These 13 T cell receptor beta chains were all obtained from the same sample, sequenced in a study of T cells after posttransplantation cyclophosphamide. Clones were read by immunoSEQ multiplex PCR, and TCRdb kept only the in-frame ones, dropping some. The sample lists some 5,000 clones, around 80% occurring once. Cyclophosphamide on days +3 and +4 followed busulfan-fludarabine conditioning and a marrow graft. Here the sequenced sample was PBMCs, taken after allogeneic stem cell transplant with posttransplant cyclophosphamide. All receptors derive from a male patient between 45 and 59 years old who received an allogeneic stem cell transplant from a related donor and was CMV-positive. Some T cells here may be from the graft donor.

The chain joins TRBV7-8 to TRBJ1-1; possibly TRBD1 for D (6 bases). The CDR3 spans 16 residues. The germline CDR1 and CDR2 sequences are SGHVS and FQNEAQ. With 2 bases removed from V and 1 base from J, the gap between germline ends came to 14 bases. DNA of the CDR3: TGTGCCAGCAGCTTATATCGGACAGTTAAGAACACTGAAGCTTTCTTT. Translated, it gives CASSLYRTVKNTEAFF. The full variable domain, rest sourced from reference TRBV7-8 and TRBJ1-1, is GAGVSQSPRYKVAKRGQDVALRCDPISGHVSLFWYQQALGQGPEFLTYFQNEAQLDKSGLPSDRFFAERPEGSVSTLKIQRTQQEDSAVYLCASSLYRTVKNTEAFFGQGTRLTVV.

The chain carries TRBV15 and TRBJ1-2; weak D call: TRBD1 (5 bases). CDR3 size: 18 residues. With 0 bases removed from V and 0 bases from J, the gap between germline ends came to 17 bases. Germline CDR1 reads LNHNV; CDR2 reads YYDKDF (reference sequence). The CDR3 coding sequence is TGTGCCACCAGCAGAGATAGCCAGGGCCCTTTCGCTAACTATGGCTACACCTTC. Protein: CATSRDSQGPFANYGYTF. Filled out from reference TRBV15 and TRBJ1-2, the complete variable domain reads DAMVIQNPRYQVTQFGKPVTLSCSQTLNHNVMYWYQQKSSQAPKLLFHYYDKDFNNEADTPDNFQSRRPNTSFCFLDIRSPGLGDTAMYLCATSRDSQGPFANYGYTFGSGTRLTVV.

This clone was recorded a few times. V and J are TRBV7-2 and TRBJ2-1; 8 positions agree with TRBD2. CDR3 length: 15 residues. Germline CDR1 is SGHTA and CDR2 is FQGNSA. V lost 4 bases and J lost 6; bases outside the gene matches: 8. The chain's CDR3 is CASSSQREPPNEQFF. Written as DNA, the CDR3 is TGTGCCAGCAGCTCCCAGCGGGAGCCCCCCAATGAGCAGTTCTTC.

V and J are TRBV27 and TRBJ2-7; D gene uncertain. The CDR3 runs to 14 residues. The germline CDR1 and CDR2 sequences are MNHEY and SMNVEV (reference sequence). With 5 bases removed from V and 2 bases from J, the gap between germline ends came to 13 bases. As DNA, the CDR3 is TGTGCCAGCAGTAGCTCGGAGTCCCCCTACGAGCAGTACTTC. Residues: CASSSSESPYEQYF.

The rearrangement links TRBV15 to TRBJ1-5; TRBD1 aligns across 10 bases. The junction had 9 bases not matched to a gene; V was cut back by 5 bases and J by 11 bases. Germline lookup yields CDR1 LNHNV and CDR2 YYDKDF (reference sequence). This CDR3 has 14 amino acids. CDR3 residues: CATSYGTGVPTQHF. In DNA form, the CDR3 reads TGTGCCACCAGCTACGGGACAGGGGTCCCGACCCAGCATTTT.

The V gene is TRBV5-1, the J gene TRBJ2-2; D ambiguous. Trimming cost V 6 bases and J 5 bases, with 17 bases left between them. The CDR3 spans 15 residues. The germline gives CDR1 SGHRS, CDR2 YFSETQ. The CDR3 DNA is TGCGCCAGCACCCTAACGACACCGCTAACCGGGGAGCTGTTTTTT. Translated, it gives CASTLTTPLTGELFF.

The chain has TRBV7-9 and TRBJ2-1; 7 bases are a match to TRBD1. Germline V gene lookup returns CDR1 SEHNR and CDR2 FQNEAQ (reference sequence). V gave up 6 bases and J gave up 7 bases; unmatched junction bases: 12. The CDR3 length is 15 residues. The CDR3 DNA reads TGTGCCAGCAGTCCCTCCACCGGGACAGAGAATGAGCAGTTCTTC. It yields the protein CASSPSTGTENEQFF.

This clone has only one observation. This chain joins TRBV10-2 and TRBJ1-5; 7 bases align to TRBD1. The CDR3 sequence is 13 residues long. The trim removed 6 bases at V and 7 bases at J, leaving 6 bases unmatched. Germline V CDR1 and CDR2: WSHSY, SAAADI. The CDR3 coding sequence is TGCGCCAGCAGGACAGGGAACAGGCAGCCCCAGCATTTT. Protein sequence: CASRTGNRQPQHF.

The rearrangement uses TRBV6-5 and TRBJ2-7; no clear D. CDR1 and CDR2 from the germline V gene are MNHEY and SVGAGI. The CDR3 runs 15 residues. V was clipped by 2 bases and J by 2 bases, with 13 bases between them. DNA for the CDR3: TGTGCCAGCAGTTACGGGCCAGGTACCACCTACGAGCAGTACTTC. Encoded protein: CASSYGPGTTYEQYF.

This clone was observed a single time. The rearrangement links TRBV6-1 to TRBJ2-3, with 9 bases fitting TRBD2. The CDR3 spans 13 residues. Germline CDR1 and CDR2: MNHNS and SASEGT. V was pared by 3 bases and J by 14 bases, with 9 bases of the junction left unmatched. CDR3 in amino acids: CASSEGRLAGMYF. In DNA, the CDR3 is TGTGCCAGCAGTGAGGGAAGGCTAGCGGGGATGTATTTT.

The chain employs TRBV30 and TRBJ2-1; 11 bases align to TRBD2. Germline CDR1 and CDR2: GTSNPN and SVGIG (reference sequence). The CDR3 totals 15 residues. J was trimmed by 7 bases and V by 0 bases; bases with no gene match: 5. Here the CDR3 reads CAWSVGLAGGNEQFF. For the CDR3, the DNA is TGTGCCTGGAGTGTAGGGCTAGCGGGAGGAAATGAGCAGTTCTTC.

On this clone: One end of the junction is discordant with germline, which a read error may explain. This sequence joins TRBV30 and TRBJ1-2, with a tentative D call TRBD1 (6 bases). The CDR3 sequence is 13 residues long. Germline V gene sequence: CDR1 GTSNPN, CDR2 SVGIG (reference sequence). The CDR3 nucleotides read TGTGCCTGGAGTGTCTTGGGGGGGCAAGGCTACATCTTC. It encodes CAWSVLGGQGYIF.

The chain has TRBV29-1 and TRBJ2-7, with 8 bases that match TRBD1. Germline values: CDR1 SQVTM, CDR2 ANQGSEA. This CDR3 region has 15 residues. V dropped 5 bases and J dropped 4; count of bases not matched to a gene: 13. CDR3 amino acids: CSVTQAGRGLYEQYF. In nucleotides, the CDR3 is TGCAGCGTTACCCAGGCCGGCAGGGGGCTGTACGAGCAGTACTTC.